The rows below give T cell receptor beta chains drawn from one sample of a study of spatial heterogeneity in lung cancer. MiXCR was run by TCRdb on the 5' RACE reads, yielding one entry per CDR3 protein. Among some 85,000 distinct CDR3 sequences listed, approximately 20% were seen once. Here the sequenced sample was PBMCs, taken at surgery. The receptors shown here come from a male donor with early-stage non-small cell lung cancer. Both conserved end residues are part of each CDR3. The order of the fields is clone size, J gene, D gene, V gene, CDR3 DNA, CDR3 protein. The D gene is left open where the match is weak. Clone size, where shown, is once, few, many, or a class for clones that have expanded.

.	TRBJ2-1	.	TRBV6-5	TGTGCCAGCAGCAGGACAGGGAGGGATGAGCAGTTCTTC	CASSRTGRDEQFF
.	TRBJ1-1	.	TRBV29-1	TGCAGCATAGAGAAGACGAACACTGAAGCTTTCTTT	CSIEKTNTEAFF
few	TRBJ2-5	.	TRBV27	TGTGCCAGCAGTTTACGGGCCGGTAGCCAAGAGACCCAGTACTTC	CASSLRAGSQETQYF
.	TRBJ2-3	.	TRBV4-2	TGTGCCAGCAGCCAAGAAGGAGGACTCCAGCCTACAGATACGCAGTATTTT	CASSQEGGLQPTDTQYF
.	TRBJ2-5	.	TRBV7-2	TGTGCCAGCAGCCTCGAGTGGGGGGAAGAGACCCAGTACTTC	CASSLEWGEETQYF
.	TRBJ2-5	TRBD2	TRBV7-2	TGTGCCAGCAGCTGGGCGGGAGCAGAGACCCAGTACTTC	CASSWAGAETQYF
few	TRBJ1-2	.	TRBV29-1	TGCAGCGCCGGAGGGCAGGGGAAAGGCTACACCTTC	CSAGGQGKGYTF
few	TRBJ2-5	TRBD2	TRBV7-2	TGTGCCAGCAGCTCAGTGGCTAGCGGGAGAGAGACCCAGTACTTC	CASSSVASGRETQYF
many	TRBJ2-3	.	TRBV11-1	TGTGCCAGCAGCTACCTGTTGGGCGGAGCTGGCTCAGATACGCAGTATTTT	CASSYLLGGAGSDTQYF
.	TRBJ1-2	.	TRBV12-3/TRBV12-4	TGTGCCAGCAGTTTCCATCGGGAGAACTATGGCTACACCTTC	CASSFHRENYGYTF
many	TRBJ2-1	.	TRBV3-1	TGTGCCAGCAGCCAAGGGGGGTGGCGTAGCTACAATGAGCAGTTCTTC	CASSQGGWRSYNEQFF
many	TRBJ2-7	.	TRBV7-6	TGTGCCAGCAGCTTACCCGGCTACGAGCAGTACTTC	CASSLPGYEQYF
.	TRBJ2-7	TRBD2	TRBV5-1	TGCGCCAGCAGCCCCTCTCGGGGGGACTCCTACGAGCAGTACTTC	CASSPSRGDSYEQYF
few	TRBJ1-1	.	TRBV6-1	TGTGCCAGCAGTGAAGCTTTTGGGCAGGAACGACTCATGAACACTGAAGCTTTCTTT	CASSEAFGQERLMNTEAFF
.	TRBJ2-1	.	TRBV7-8	TGTGCCAGCAGTATAGGGCGGACTCCCTACAATGAGCAGTTCTTC	CASSIGRTPYNEQFF
few	TRBJ2-5	TRBD1	TRBV20-1	TGCAGTGCTACTCCCCCGACAGGGAATCCCCAAGAGACCCAGTACTTC	CSATPPTGNPQETQYF
few	TRBJ2-4	TRBD2	TRBV28	TGTGCCAGCAGTTCCCCTCTAGCGGGGTTAGCCAAAAACATTCAGTACTTC	CASSSPLAGLAKNIQYF
.	TRBJ1-2	.	TRBV4-1	TGCGCCAGCAGCCAAGACACCTATGGCTACACCTTC	CASSQDTYGYTF
few	TRBJ2-7	TRBD1	TRBV3-1	TGTGCCAGCAGCCGGTCGGGACAGGGAAGATCCTACGAGCAGTACTTC	CASSRSGQGRSYEQYF
many	TRBJ2-7	TRBD1	TRBV29-1	TGCAGCGTCACGGACAGGTACGAGCAGTACTTC	CSVTDRYEQYF
many	TRBJ1-4	.	TRBV7-9	TGTGCCAGCAGCTTAGCAGCGGCAGGGGCTAATGAAAAACTGTTTTTT	CASSLAAAGANEKLFF
few	TRBJ2-1	TRBD1	TRBV6-2/TRBV6-3	TGTGCCAGCAGGAAAGCCGGACAGGGGGCATATAGGCAGTTCTTC	CASRKAGQGAYRQFF
many	TRBJ1-5	TRBD1	TRBV28	TGTGCCAGCAGTGACGGGACAGGGGCGGATCAGCCCCAGCATTTT	CASSDGTGADQPQHF
.	TRBJ2-7	.	TRBV27	TGTGCCAGCAGCGCCGGGCCCTCACCCCACGAGCAGTACTTC	CASSAGPSPHEQYF
.	TRBJ2-1	TRBD1	TRBV7-9	TGTGCCAGCACCGGACAGGGTAGTAAGAATGAGCAGTTCTTC	CASTGQGSKNEQFF
.	TRBJ2-7	.	TRBV20-1	TGCAGTGCTAGAGCCCCTTCCGGGTCTACCTACGAGCAGTACTTC	CSARAPSGSTYEQYF
few	TRBJ2-7	.	TRBV7-6	TGTGCCAGCAGCCCCCGGGACGGCTTTGGGGAGCAGTACTTC	CASSPRDGFGEQYF
many	TRBJ2-1	.	TRBV27	TGTGCCAGCACGTCTAGATACAATGAGCAGTTCTTC	CASTSRYNEQFF
.	TRBJ1-1	.	TRBV28	TGTGCCAGCAGTTTTGAGAGTCGCACTGAAGCTTTCTTT	CASSFESRTEAFF
.	TRBJ2-7	.	TRBV6-2/TRBV6-3	TGTGCCAGCAGTTACTCCACGGGACAATTATACGAGCAGTACTTC	CASSYSTGQLYEQYF
few	TRBJ2-3	.	TRBV7-2	TGTGCCAGCAGCTTAGAGGTGTGGGGCACAGATACGCAGTATTTT	CASSLEVWGTDTQYF
.	TRBJ1-5	TRBD1	TRBV6-1	TGTGCCAGCTGCGGGACAGGGGTGAACCAGCCCCAGCATTTT	CASCGTGVNQPQHF
many	TRBJ2-3	.	TRBV5-4	TGTGCCAGCAGCTTTGTGGGAGGCGCAGATACGCAGTATTTT	CASSFVGGADTQYF
many	TRBJ2-7	TRBD1	TRBV7-6	TGTGCCAGCAGCTTAGTTACCTCCGGGACAGGGGACTTCTACGAGCAGTACTTC	CASSLVTSGTGDFYEQYF
.	TRBJ2-6	TRBD2	TRBV15	TGTGCCACCAGCAGAGAACGAACTAGCGGGAGCCCTGGGGCCAACGTCCTGACTTTC	CATSRERTSGSPGANVLTF
few	TRBJ1-5	.	TRBV25-1	TGTGCCAGCAGTGAAGGGGGGGGAAATCAGCCCCAGCATTTT	CASSEGGGNQPQHF
few	TRBJ1-1	.	TRBV2	TGTGCCAGCAGTGAAGAGGGGAACACTGAAGCTTTCTTT	CASSEEGNTEAFF
many	TRBJ1-1	TRBD1	TRBV12-3/TRBV12-4	TGTGCCAGCAGTTTAGCCGGGACAGGGGAAGCTTTCTTT	CASSLAGTGEAFF
many	TRBJ1-2	.	TRBV2	TGTGCCAGCAGTGAGGGCCCGCAATCCTATGGCTACACCTTC	CASSEGPQSYGYTF
.	TRBJ2-3	.	TRBV7-6	TGTGCCAGCAGCACCACGGCTAAGGATACGCAGTATTTT	CASSTTAKDTQYF
few	TRBJ2-5	.	TRBV4-1	TGCGCCAGCAGCCAAGCTTGGGGGGAGACCCAGTACTTC	CASSQAWGETQYF
few	TRBJ1-1	.	TRBV10-2	TGCGCCAGCAGTGCCCAGGGGCTGAGCACTGAAGCTTTCTTT	CASSAQGLSTEAFF
.	TRBJ1-4	.	TRBV6-6	TGTGCCAGCAGTTCCACAGGAGCAACTAATGAAAAACTGTTTTTT	CASSSTGATNEKLFF
few	TRBJ2-2	.	TRBV10-3	TGTGCCATCAGTGATACGTTACAGGCCACCGGGGAGCTGTTTTTT	CAISDTLQATGELFF
many	TRBJ2-4	.	TRBV15	TGTGCCACCAGCAGAGATAGGGCCGAAGGGAACATTCAGTACTTC	CATSRDRAEGNIQYF
few	TRBJ1-2	.	TRBV4-2	TGTGCCAGCAGCCAAGGGACAAAGGATGGCTACACCTTC	CASSQGTKDGYTF
.	TRBJ1-6	.	TRBV7-2	TGTGCAACAGGGAGCTCCTATAATTCACCCCTCCACTTT	CATGSSYNSPLHF
many	TRBJ1-6	.	TRBV15	TGTGCCACCAGCCCGGAGGCCTGGGGAGGTTCACCCCTCCACTTT	CATSPEAWGGSPLHF
few	TRBJ2-5	TRBD2	TRBV9	TGTGCCAGCGGGAAGTGGACTAGCGGGGGAAGGGAGACCCAGTACTTC	CASGKWTSGGRETQYF
.	TRBJ1-1	.	TRBV7-9	TGTGCCAGCAGCTTAGATGTTATTAATGAAGCTTTCTTT	CASSLDVINEAFF
many	TRBJ1-3	.	TRBV12-3/TRBV12-4	TGTGCCAGCACTCAGAGCAGGGGACAAATCTCTGGAAACACCATATATTTT	CASTQSRGQISGNTIYF
many	TRBJ1-2	.	TRBV29-1	TGCAGCGCCACCGGACAAGGCTATGGCTACACCTTC	CSATGQGYGYTF
.	TRBJ2-2	TRBD1	TRBV5-1	TGCGCCAGCAGCCCCGGACAGGAAAAAACCGGGGAGCTGTTTTTT	CASSPGQEKTGELFF
.	TRBJ2-5	.	TRBV5-4	TGTGCCAGCAGCAAAGATGAGGTGACCCAGTACTTC	CASSKDEVTQYF
.	TRBJ2-7	TRBD2	TRBV5-4	TGTGCCAGCAGCCCGCCCCCAGGGACTAGCGGGAAAGGCTACGAGCAGTACTTC	CASSPPPGTSGKGYEQYF
.	TRBJ1-2	.	TRBV2	TGTGCCAGCAGTGGAGTTACCTATGGCTACACCTTC	CASSGVTYGYTF
.	TRBJ1-2	.	TRBV7-9	TGTGCCAGCAGCCTGGGAGGGACTAGATATGGCTACACCTTC	CASSLGGTRYGYTF